This T cell receptor (beta chain) was retrieved from a study of CD8+ T cells in alopecia areata. Treatment meaning: oral pan-JAK inhibitor, 5-10 mg twice daily. Reverse transcription of extracted RNA yielded cDNA, which provided the sequencing template. Data came from immunoSEQ multiplex PCR; TCRdb stores just in-frame clones and leaves some out. The sample carries a few hundred thousand clones, around two fifths recorded once. The sequence derives from a human donor with alopecia areata. Sequencing used CD4+ T cells sorted from blood, obtained between weeks 30 and 35, from a patient treated with tofacitinib.

CDR3 coding DNA: TGCGCCAGCAGCTTGGCCCACGGCCAATATGGCTACACCTTC. This encodes CASSLAHGQYGYTF. This chain links TRBV5-1 with TRBJ1-2; the D is unclear. The V gene's germline CDR1 is SGHRS and CDR2 YFSETQ. This CDR3 contains 14 residues. V gave up 0 bases and J gave up 5 bases, with 11 bases separating them.